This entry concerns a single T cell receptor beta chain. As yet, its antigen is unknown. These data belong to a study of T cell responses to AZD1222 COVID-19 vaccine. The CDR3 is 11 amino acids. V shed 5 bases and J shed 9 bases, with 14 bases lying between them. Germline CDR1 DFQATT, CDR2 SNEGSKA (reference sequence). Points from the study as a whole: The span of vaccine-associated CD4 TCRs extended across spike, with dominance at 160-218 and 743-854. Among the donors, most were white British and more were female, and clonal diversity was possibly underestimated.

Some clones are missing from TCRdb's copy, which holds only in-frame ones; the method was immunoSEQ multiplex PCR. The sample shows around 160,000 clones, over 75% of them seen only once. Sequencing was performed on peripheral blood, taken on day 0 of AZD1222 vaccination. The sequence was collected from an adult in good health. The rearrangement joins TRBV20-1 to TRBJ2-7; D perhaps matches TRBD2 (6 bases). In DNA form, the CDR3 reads TGCAGTGCTCTGATCGGGGGATGGCAGTACTTC. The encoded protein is CSALIGGWQYF.